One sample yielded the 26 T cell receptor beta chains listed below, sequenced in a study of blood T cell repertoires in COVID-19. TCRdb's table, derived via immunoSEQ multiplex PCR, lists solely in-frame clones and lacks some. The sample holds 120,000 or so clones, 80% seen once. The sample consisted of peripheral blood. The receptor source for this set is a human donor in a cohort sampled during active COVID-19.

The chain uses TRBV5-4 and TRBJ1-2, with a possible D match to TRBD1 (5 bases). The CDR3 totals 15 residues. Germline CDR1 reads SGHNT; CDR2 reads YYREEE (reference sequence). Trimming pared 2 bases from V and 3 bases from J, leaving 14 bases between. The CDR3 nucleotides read TGTGCCAGCAGCTTCGGTTCTCAACAGGACTATGGCTACACCTTC. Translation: CASSFGSQQDYGYTF.

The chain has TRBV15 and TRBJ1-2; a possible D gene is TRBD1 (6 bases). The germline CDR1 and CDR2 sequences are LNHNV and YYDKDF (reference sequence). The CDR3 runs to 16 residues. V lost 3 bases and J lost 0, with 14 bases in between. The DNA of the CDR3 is TGTGCCACCAGCAGGATGACAGGCCGAGCTAACTATGGCTACACCTTC. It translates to CATSRMTGRANYGYTF.

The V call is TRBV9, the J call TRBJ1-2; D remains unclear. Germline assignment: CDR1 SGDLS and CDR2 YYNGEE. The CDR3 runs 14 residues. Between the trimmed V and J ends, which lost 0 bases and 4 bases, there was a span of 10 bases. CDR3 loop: CASSVAGTSYGYTF. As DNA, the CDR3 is TGTGCCAGCAGCGTAGCTGGCACCTCCTATGGCTACACCTTC.

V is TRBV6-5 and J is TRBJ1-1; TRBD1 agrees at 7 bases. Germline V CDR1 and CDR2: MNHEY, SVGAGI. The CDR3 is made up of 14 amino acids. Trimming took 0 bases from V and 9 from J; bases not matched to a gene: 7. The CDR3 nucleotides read TGTGCCAGCAGTTACTCGACTGGGGACAGAAAAGCTTTCTTT. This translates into CASSYSTGDRKAFF.

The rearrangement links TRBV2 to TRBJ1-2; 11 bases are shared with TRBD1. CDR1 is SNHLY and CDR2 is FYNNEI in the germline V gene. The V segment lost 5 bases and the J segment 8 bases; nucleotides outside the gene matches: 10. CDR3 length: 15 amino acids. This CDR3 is CASSSLGQGAVGYTF. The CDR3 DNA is TGTGCCAGCAGTTCCCTCGGACAGGGGGCGGTAGGCTACACCTTC.

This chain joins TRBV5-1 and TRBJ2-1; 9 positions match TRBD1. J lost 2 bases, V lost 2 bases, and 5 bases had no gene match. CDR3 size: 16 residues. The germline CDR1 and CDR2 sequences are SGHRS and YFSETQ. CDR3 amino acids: CASSLPGTGTYNEQFF. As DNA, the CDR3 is TGCGCCAGCAGCTTACCCGGGACAGGGACCTACAATGAGCAGTTCTTC.

CDR3 sequence: CASKAGGFDTQYF. For the CDR3, the DNA is TGTGCCAGCAAGGCGGGAGGGTTTGATACGCAGTATTTT. The chain uses TRBV28 and TRBJ2-3; 9 nucleotides align to TRBD2. V lost 7 bases, J lost 6 bases, and 5 bases stayed unmatched. CDR3 length: 13 amino acids. Germline V gene data show CDR1 as MDHEN and CDR2 as SYDVKM.

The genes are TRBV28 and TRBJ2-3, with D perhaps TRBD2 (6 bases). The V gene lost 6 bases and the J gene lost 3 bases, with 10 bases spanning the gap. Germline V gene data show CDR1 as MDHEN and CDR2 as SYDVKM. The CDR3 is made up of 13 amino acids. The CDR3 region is CASSTGRTDTQYF. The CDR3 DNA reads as TGTGCCAGCAGCACGGGGAGGACAGATACGCAGTATTTT.

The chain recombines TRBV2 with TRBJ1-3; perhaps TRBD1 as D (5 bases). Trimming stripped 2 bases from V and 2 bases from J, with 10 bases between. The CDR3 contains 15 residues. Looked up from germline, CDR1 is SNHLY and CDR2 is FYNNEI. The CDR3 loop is CASSEQGWAGNTIYF. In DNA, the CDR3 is TGTGCCAGCAGTGAACAGGGTTGGGCTGGAAACACCATATATTTT.

The CDR3 DNA sequence: TGTGCCAGCAGCGCCGACACTAACTATGGCTACACCTTC. Its translation is CASSADTNYGYTF. V usage is TRBV7-9 and J usage is TRBJ1-2; D is uncertain. V dropped 5 bases and J dropped 0 bases, with 7 bases sitting between them. Germline V gene data show CDR1 as SEHNR and CDR2 as FQNEAQ (reference sequence). The length of the CDR3 is 13 residues.

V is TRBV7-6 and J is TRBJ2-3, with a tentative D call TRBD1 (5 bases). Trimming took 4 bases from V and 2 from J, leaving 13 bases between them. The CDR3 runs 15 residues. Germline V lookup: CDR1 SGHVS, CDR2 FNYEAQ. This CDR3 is CASSYGHRYTDTQYF. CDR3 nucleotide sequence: TGTGCCAGCAGCTATGGACATCGATACACAGATACGCAGTATTTT. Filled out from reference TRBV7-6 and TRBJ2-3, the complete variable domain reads GAGVSQSPRYKVTKRGQDVALRCDPISGHVSLYWYRQALGQGPEFLTYFNYEAQQDKSGLPNDRFSAERPEGSISTLTIQRTEQRDSAMYRCASSYGHRYTDTQYFGPGTRLTVL.

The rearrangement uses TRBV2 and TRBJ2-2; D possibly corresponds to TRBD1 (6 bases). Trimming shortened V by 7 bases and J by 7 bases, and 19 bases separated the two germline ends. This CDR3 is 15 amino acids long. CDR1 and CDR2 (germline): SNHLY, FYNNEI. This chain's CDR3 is CASTKGVGAGGELFF. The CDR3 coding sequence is TGTGCCAGCACCAAGGGGGTGGGGGCAGGCGGGGAGCTGTTTTTT.

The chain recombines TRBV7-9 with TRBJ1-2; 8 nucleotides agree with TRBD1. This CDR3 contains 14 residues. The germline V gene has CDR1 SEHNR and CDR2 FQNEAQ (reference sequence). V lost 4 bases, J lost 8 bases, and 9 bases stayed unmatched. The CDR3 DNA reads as TGTGCCAGCAGCTCCGGGACAGGAGGGGGAGGCTACACCTTC. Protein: CASSSGTGGGGYTF. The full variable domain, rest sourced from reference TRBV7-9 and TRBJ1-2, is DTGVSQNPRHKITKRGQNVTFRCDPISEHNRLYWYRQTLGQGPEFLTYFQNEAQLEKSRLLSDRFSAERPKGSFSTLEIQRTEQGDSAMYLCASSSGTGGGGYTFGSGTRLTVV.

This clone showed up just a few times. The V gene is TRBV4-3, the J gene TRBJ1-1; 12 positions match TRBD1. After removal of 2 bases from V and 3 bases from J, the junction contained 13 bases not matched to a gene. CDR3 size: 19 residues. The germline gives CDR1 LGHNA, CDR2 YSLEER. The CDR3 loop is CASSQYDGTGGELYTEAFF. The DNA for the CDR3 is TGCGCCAGCAGCCAATACGACGGGACAGGGGGCGAGTTGTACACTGAAGCTTTCTTT.

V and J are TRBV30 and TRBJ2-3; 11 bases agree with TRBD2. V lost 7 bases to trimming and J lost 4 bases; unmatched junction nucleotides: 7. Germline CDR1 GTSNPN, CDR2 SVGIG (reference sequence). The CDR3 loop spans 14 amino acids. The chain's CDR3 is CASNLAGGSDTQYF. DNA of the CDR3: TGTGCCTCGAACCTAGCGGGGGGTTCAGATACGCAGTATTTT.

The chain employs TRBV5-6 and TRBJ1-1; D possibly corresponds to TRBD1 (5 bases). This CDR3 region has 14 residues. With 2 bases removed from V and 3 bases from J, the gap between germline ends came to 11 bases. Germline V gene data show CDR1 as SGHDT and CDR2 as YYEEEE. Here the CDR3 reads CASSFGPRDTEAFF. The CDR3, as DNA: TGTGCCAGCAGCTTTGGCCCCAGGGACACTGAAGCTTTCTTT.

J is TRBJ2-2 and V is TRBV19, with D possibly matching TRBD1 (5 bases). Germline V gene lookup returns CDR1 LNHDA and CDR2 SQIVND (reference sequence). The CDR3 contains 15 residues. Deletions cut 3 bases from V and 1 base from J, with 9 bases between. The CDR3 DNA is TGTGCCAGTAGTATTGGGCAGGGGAACACCGGGGAGCTGTTTTTT. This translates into CASSIGQGNTGELFF.

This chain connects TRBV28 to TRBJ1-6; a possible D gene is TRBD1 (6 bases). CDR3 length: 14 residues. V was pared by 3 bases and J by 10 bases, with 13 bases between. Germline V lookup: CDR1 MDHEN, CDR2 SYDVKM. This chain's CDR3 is CASSLRGADSPLHF. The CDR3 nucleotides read TGTGCCAGCAGTTTGCGGGGGGCAGACTCACCCCTCCACTTT.

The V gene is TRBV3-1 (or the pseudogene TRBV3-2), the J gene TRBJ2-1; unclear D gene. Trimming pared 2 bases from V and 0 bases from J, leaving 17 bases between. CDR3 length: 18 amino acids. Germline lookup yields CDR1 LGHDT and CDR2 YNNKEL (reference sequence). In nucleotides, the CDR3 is TGTGCCAGCAGCCAAAAGTTCCAGCAGGAAAGCTCCTACAATGAGCAGTTCTTC. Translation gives CASSQKFQQESSYNEQFF.

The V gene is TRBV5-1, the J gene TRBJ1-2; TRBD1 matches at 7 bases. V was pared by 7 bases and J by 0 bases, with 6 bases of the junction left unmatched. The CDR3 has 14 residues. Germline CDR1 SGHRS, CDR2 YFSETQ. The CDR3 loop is CASGSGTANYGYTF. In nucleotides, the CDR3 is TGCGCCAGCGGGTCAGGGACAGCTAACTATGGCTACACCTTC.

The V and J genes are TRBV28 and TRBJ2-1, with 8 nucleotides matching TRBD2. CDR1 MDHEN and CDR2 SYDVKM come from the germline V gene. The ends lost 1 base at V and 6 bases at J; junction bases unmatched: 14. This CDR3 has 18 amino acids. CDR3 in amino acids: CASSLSPTSGRYVNEQFF. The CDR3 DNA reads TGTGCCAGCAGTTTATCTCCGACCAGCGGGAGATATGTCAATGAGCAGTTCTTC.

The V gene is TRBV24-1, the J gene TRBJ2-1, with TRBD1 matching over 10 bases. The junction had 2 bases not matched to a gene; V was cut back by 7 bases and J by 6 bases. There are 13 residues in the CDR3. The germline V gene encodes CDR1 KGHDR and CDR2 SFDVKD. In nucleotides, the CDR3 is TGTGCCACCAGCCGGGACAGGGGCAATGAGCAGTTCTTC. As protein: CATSRDRGNEQFF.

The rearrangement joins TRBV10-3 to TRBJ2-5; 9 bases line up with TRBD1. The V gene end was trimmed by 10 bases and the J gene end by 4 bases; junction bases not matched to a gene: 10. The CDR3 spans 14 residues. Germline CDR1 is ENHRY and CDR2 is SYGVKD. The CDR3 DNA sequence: TGTGCCACCCGGGACAGGGAGATGGGAGAGACCCAGTACTTC. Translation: CATRDREMGETQYF.

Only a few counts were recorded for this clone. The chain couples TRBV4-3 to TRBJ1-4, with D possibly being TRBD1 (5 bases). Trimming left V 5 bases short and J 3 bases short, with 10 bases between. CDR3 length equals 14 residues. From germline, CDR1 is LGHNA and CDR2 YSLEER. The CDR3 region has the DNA TGCGCCAGCAGCTCAGGGTATCCTAATGAAAAACTGTTTTTT. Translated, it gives CASSSGYPNEKLFF.

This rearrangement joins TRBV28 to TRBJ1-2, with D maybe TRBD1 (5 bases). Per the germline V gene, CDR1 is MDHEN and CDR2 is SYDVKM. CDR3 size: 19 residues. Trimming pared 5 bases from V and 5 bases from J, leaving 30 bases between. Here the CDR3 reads CASSPPATDLIKFLYGYTF. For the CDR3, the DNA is TGTGCCAGCAGTCCACCCGCGACAGACCTTATAAAGTTTTTGTATGGCTACACCTTC.

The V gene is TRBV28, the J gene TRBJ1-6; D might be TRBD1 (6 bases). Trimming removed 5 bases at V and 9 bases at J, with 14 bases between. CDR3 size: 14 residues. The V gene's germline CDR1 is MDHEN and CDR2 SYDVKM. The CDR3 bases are TGTGCCAGCAGTCTCGGGGGAGGGGGTTCACCCCTCCACTTT. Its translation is CASSLGGGGSPLHF.